Presented here are 30 T cell receptor beta chains from one specimen sequenced in a study of blood T cells in healthy people across ages. Primed by a sample-barcoded 5' primer and a J-beta primer mix, a second PCR proceeded for 7 to 11 cycles. TCRdb re-called the 5' RACE reads with MiXCR, one entry per CDR3 protein. The data contain fewer than 750,000 distinct CDR3 sequences, 40% to 55% of them seen just once; the ten biggest clones take up around 23%. Sequences were obtained from blood. The receptors were sampled from a man at least 80 years old in good health.

The chain combines TRBV20-1 with TRBJ1-2; D may be TRBD1 (5 bases). This CDR3 has 16 amino acids. Trimming removed 0 bases at V and 8 bases at J, with 22 bases between. Germline assignment: CDR1 DFQATT and CDR2 SNEGSKA (reference sequence). The CDR3 reads CSARDATRGFPLGYTF. In DNA, the CDR3 is TGCAGTGCTAGAGACGCGACCCGGGGGTTCCCTCTAGGCTACACCTTC.

CDR3 DNA: TGTGCCAGCAGCCCTGGGAGATGGGGACAGGGTAACTACGAGCAGTACTTC. It is translated as CASSPGRWGQGNYEQYF. The J gene is TRBJ2-7, the V gene TRBV12-3 or TRBV12-4, with TRBD1 matching 9 bases. V was pared by 6 bases and J by 3 bases, with 15 bases of the junction left unmatched. CDR3 length: 17 residues.

This clonotype occurred a few times. The chain couples TRBV3-1 to TRBJ2-7; D may be TRBD2 (6 bases). V shed 4 bases and J shed 3 bases, with 7 bases lying between them. CDR3 length: 12 amino acids. The germline V gene has CDR1 LGHDT and CDR2 YNNKEL (reference sequence). CDR3 amino acids: CASSRGDYEQYF. CDR3 DNA: TGTGCCAGCAGCCGGGGGGACTACGAGCAGTACTTC.

The V and J genes are TRBV7-9 and TRBJ2-1, with 10 bases lining up with TRBD2. The CDR3 consists of 18 residues. The germline gives CDR1 SEHNR, CDR2 FQNEAQ (reference sequence). J lost 10 bases, V lost 5 bases, and 20 bases had no gene match. In DNA, the CDR3 is TGTGCCAGCAGCCCCCCCGGGACTAGCGCCACGGTCGGTGGGGAGCAGTTCTTC. Translating it yields CASSPPGTSATVGGEQFF.

This chain uses TRBV12-3 or TRBV12-4 with TRBJ1-6; D remains ambiguous. V shed 6 bases and J shed 9 bases, with 15 bases lying between them. The CDR3 totals 14 residues. The CDR3 here is CASSFSSRVSPLHF. In DNA form, the CDR3 reads TGTGCCAGCAGCTTCTCCTCACGGGTTTCACCCCTCCACTTT.

This sequence joins TRBV12-3 or TRBV12-4 and TRBJ2-1; 9 bases align to TRBD2. This CDR3 spans 15 amino acids. This chain's CDR3 is CTNSIAGARDNEQFF. The CDR3 DNA reads as TGTACCAACAGCATAGCGGGAGCAAGGGACAATGAGCAGTTCTTC.

The rearrangement uses TRBV12-5 and TRBJ2-3; tentative D call: TRBD2 (6 bases). Between the trimmed V and J ends, which lost 3 bases and 6 bases, there was a span of 16 bases. CDR3 length equals 15 residues. The germline CDR1 and CDR2 sequences are LGHNT and FRNRAP. The CDR3 DNA reads TGTGCTAGTGGTTTAAGGTCCCTAGCGAGGGATACGCAGTATTTT. Translating it yields CASGLRSLARDTQYF.

Worth noting for this clonotype: Germline and junction disagree at one end, which may indicate a read error. The chain recombines TRBV7-7 with TRBJ2-5; D is perhaps TRBD1 or TRBD2 (6 bases each). CDR1 is SSHAT, CDR2 FNYEAQ, per germline (reference sequence). The CDR3 has 15 residues. CDR3 sequence: CASSPGGGRRETQYF. CDR3 bases: TGTGCTAGCAGCCCAGGTGGGGGGCGCAGAGAGACCCAGTACTTC.

This clonotype was observed at least ten times. The V gene is TRBV27, the J gene TRBJ2-1; unclear D gene. The CDR3 length is 13 residues. Germline CDR1 MNHEY, CDR2 SMNVEV (reference sequence). The ends were cut back, 3 bases at V and 0 bases at J, with 3 bases in the middle. The DNA for the CDR3 is TGTGCCAGCAGTTTTAGCTCCTACAATGAGCAGTTCTTC. Protein product: CASSFSSYNEQFF.

Details on this clonotype: One end of the junction does not line up with germline, which may come from a read error. The chain carries TRBV9 and TRBJ2-5; D uncertain. The DNA end is a closer match to TRBJ2-7, so the J assignment may be wrong. CDR1 SGDLS and CDR2 YYNGEE come from the germline V gene. This CDR3 comprises 15 residues. The CDR3 spells CACSVGDSAYYEQYF. The CDR3 DNA reads as TGTGCCTGCAGCGTAGGAGACTCCGCCTACTACGAGCAGTACTTC.

This clonotype came up a few times. The CDR3 nucleotides read TGTGCCAGCAGTACGACAGGGGGCTCTTACAATGAGCAGTTCTTC. Residues: CASSTTGGSYNEQFF. The chain links TRBV2 to TRBJ2-1, with TRBD1 matching over 10 bases. CDR3 length: 15 amino acids. J gave up 4 bases and V 5 bases, and 5 bases lay outside the gene matches. The germline V gene encodes CDR1 SNHLY and CDR2 FYNNEI.

V usage is TRBV6-5 and J usage is TRBJ2-1, with D perhaps matching TRBD2 (6 bases). The CDR3 covers 15 residues. V lost 2 bases and J 7 bases, leaving 15 bases between the germline ends. CDR1 is MNHEY, CDR2 SVGAGI, per germline. The DNA of the CDR3 is TGTGCCAGCAGTTACCAGACTAGTATGTCGAATGAGCAGTTCTTC. Residues: CASSYQTSMSNEQFF.

The chain employs TRBV28 and TRBJ2-1, with D perhaps assigned TRBD1 or TRBD2 (5 bases each). V was pared by 7 bases and J by 8 bases, with 21 bases between. Germline V lookup: CDR1 MDHEN, CDR2 SYDVKM. The CDR3 runs 15 residues. The CDR3 sequence: CASNLVGRGMDEQFF. The CDR3 DNA reads as TGTGCCAGCAACCTAGTGGGACGCGGAATGGATGAGCAGTTCTTC.

This clonotype was counted a few times. The rearrangement joins TRBV24-1 to TRBJ2-1; weak D call: TRBD1 (6 bases). CDR1 is KGHDR and CDR2 is SFDVKD in the germline V gene. Trimming pared 7 bases from V and 2 bases from J, leaving 23 bases between. There are 18 residues in the CDR3. CDR3 sequence (DNA): TGTGCCACCAGACCAGGGGCGTCTACAGCGGCTGCCTACAATGAGCAGTTCTTC. As protein: CATRPGASTAAAYNEQFF.

The table lists this clonotype with a few counts. V and J are TRBV20-1 and TRBJ2-3; a weak D match, TRBD1 (6 bases). Trimming shortened V by 0 bases and J by 6 bases, and 13 bases separated the two germline ends. The CDR3 has 14 residues. In germline, CDR1 is DFQATT, CDR2 SNEGSKA (reference sequence). The CDR3 loop reads CSARDNRDGDTQYF. Here the CDR3 DNA reads TGCAGTGCTAGAGATAACAGGGACGGGGATACGCAGTATTTT.

For this clonotype: A much larger clone lies a single base off, so this may be a read error. The chain employs TRBV7-9 and TRBJ1-2; TRBD1 might be the D (5 bases). The CDR3 runs to 18 residues. Germline lookup yields CDR1 SEHNR and CDR2 FQNEAQ (reference sequence). The CDR3 nucleotides are TGTGCCGGCAGCTTAGCCCTAGCTCCCTCCGGGACCGACTATGGCTACACCTTC. Protein sequence: CAGSLALAPSGTDYGYTF.

This clonotype occurred a few times. A read error is possible here, since a much larger clone lies one base away. J is TRBJ2-1 and V is TRBV6-6; 7 bases map to TRBD2. Trimming cost V 6 bases and J 12 bases; bases outside gene matches: 14. The CDR3 has 14 amino acids. Germline CDR1 and CDR2: MNHNY and SVGAGI (reference sequence). The CDR3 sequence: CASSRDISGEGQFF. The CDR3 DNA is TGTGCCAGCAGCCGTGACATTTCGGGGGAGGGGCAGTTCTTC.

The rearrangement joins TRBV5-1 to TRBJ2-1; D remains ambiguous. CDR1 SGHRS and CDR2 YFSETQ come from the germline V gene. V was pared by 3 bases and J by 10 bases, with 8 bases between. CDR3 length: 11 residues. The DNA for the CDR3 is TGCGCCAGCAGCTCCTCCGACGAGCAGTTCTTC. Its translation: CASSSSDEQFF.

The genes are TRBV20-1 and TRBJ1-6; 7 bases fit TRBD1. The CDR3 covers 15 residues. Germline V lookup: CDR1 DFQATT, CDR2 SNEGSKA (reference sequence). Unmatched junction bases numbered 14, after V lost 1 base and J lost 14 bases. CDR3 coding DNA: TGCAGTGCTAGAGCGACAGGGAACGAATTCGAAGCCCTCCACTTT. It yields the protein CSARATGNEFEALHF.

V and J are TRBV4-3 and TRBJ1-1; D unresolved. The germline V and J ends were trimmed by 1 base and 5 bases, with 8 bases remaining between them. The germline V gene encodes CDR1 LGHNA and CDR2 YSLEER. The CDR3 spans 13 residues. For the CDR3, the DNA is TGCGCCAGCAGCCAAGGAAGAGAAACTGAAGCTTTCTTT. It is translated as CASSQGRETEAFF.

The V and J genes are TRBV5-1 and TRBJ2-7; possibly TRBD1 for D (6 bases). The J call could be wrong; TRBJ2-5 is a better fit for the DNA end. Germline values: CDR1 SGHRS, CDR2 YFSETQ. The CDR3 totals 14 residues. The CDR3 bases are TGCGCCAGTTTCCCGACAGGAGCTCTAGAGACCCAGTACTTC. As protein: CASFPTGALETQYF.

This clonotype appeared a single time. The chain carries TRBV12-5 and TRBJ2-1; D is unresolved. With 1 base removed from V and 7 bases from J, the gap between germline ends came to 14 bases. Germline V gene lookup returns CDR1 LGHNT and CDR2 FRNRAP. There are 15 residues in the CDR3. CDR3 protein: CASGLGLDSRNEQFF. CDR3 in DNA: TGTGCTAGTGGTTTGGGATTGGATAGCAGGAATGAGCAGTTCTTC.

This clonotype showed up just a few times. The rearrangement links TRBV6-5 to TRBJ1-1; D is ambiguous. The CDR3 totals 14 residues. CDR1 is MNHEY and CDR2 is SVGAGI in the germline V gene. The V and J ends lost 5 bases and 4 bases respectively, with 14 bases between them. CDR3: CASSERHSRTEAFF. The CDR3 DNA follows: TGTGCCAGCAGTGAACGACACTCGCGCACTGAAGCTTTCTTT.

The sample holds many counts of this clonotype. This rearrangement joins TRBV6-6 to TRBJ1-2; 11 positions agree with TRBD1. The CDR3 covers 15 residues. V dropped 5 bases and J dropped 8; count of bases not matched to a gene: 10. Germline V CDR1 and CDR2: MNHNY, SVGAGI (reference sequence). As DNA, the CDR3 is TGTGCCAGCAGTACCCCGGGACAGGGGGTTGAGGGCTACACCTTC. Protein: CASSTPGQGVEGYTF.

CDR3 sequence: CASSLTRSSIYNEQFF. The CDR3 nucleotides read TGTGCCAGCAGCTTAACAAGGTCGTCAATCTACAATGAGCAGTTCTTC. The V gene is TRBV7-9, the J gene TRBJ2-1, with D unclear. There are 16 residues in the CDR3. V lost 2 bases, J lost 3 bases, and 14 bases lay in between. Germline-derived CDR1 and CDR2 are SEHNR and FQNEAQ (reference sequence).

With regard to this clonotype: This sequence may be a read error, since a much larger clone differs from it by one base. The chain carries TRBV5-5 and TRBJ2-7; TRBD2 aligns across 9 bases. The J call is uncertain, as TRBJ2-5 better fits the DNA end. Germline CDR1 reads SGHKS; CDR2 reads YYEKEE (reference sequence). This CDR3 has 14 residues. The CDR3 nucleotides are TGTGCCAGCAGAATAGCGGGGGTCCAAGAGACCCAGTACTTC. The encoded protein is CASRIAGVQETQYF.

The CDR3 nucleotides are TGTGCCAGCAGACTTAGCGGGCCTTCCTACGAGCAGTACTTC. Its translation is CASRLSGPSYEQYF. The gene calls are TRBV6-2 or TRBV6-3 and TRBJ2-7, with 7 bases aligning to TRBD2. Germline V gives CDR1 MNHEY, CDR2 SVGEGT. V lost 6 bases and J lost 1; bases outside the gene matches: 6. This CDR3 spans 14 amino acids.

V usage is TRBV20-1 and J usage is TRBJ2-7, with D possibly TRBD1 on 6 matching bases. CDR3 length: 14 residues. The ends were cut back, 5 bases at V and 0 bases at J, with 14 bases in the middle. Germline values: CDR1 DFQATT, CDR2 SNEGSKA (reference sequence). The CDR3 DNA reads as TGCAGTGCTGTCAGGGGTTTGTCCTCCTACGAGCAGTACTTC. Protein sequence: CSAVRGLSSYEQYF.

This clonotype was seen once. With a much larger clone just one base away, this may be a read error. The chain has TRBV6-5 and TRBJ1-6; D gene ambiguous. This CDR3 region has 13 residues. Germline V gives CDR1 MNHEY, CDR2 SVGAGI. CDR3 sequence: CASSYSKFSLLHF. In DNA form, the CDR3 reads TGTGCCAGCAGTTACTCGAAGTTTTCACTCCTCCACTTT.

At least ten counts were recorded for this clonotype. The chain combines TRBV6-5 with TRBJ1-1; D unresolved. V dropped 3 bases and J dropped 1 base, with 9 bases sitting between them. The CDR3 consists of 14 residues. Per the germline V gene, CDR1 is MNHEY and CDR2 is SVGAGI. The CDR3: CASSYGRWNTEAFF. The DNA of the CDR3 is TGTGCCAGCAGTTATGGACGGTGGAACACTGAAGCTTTCTTT.